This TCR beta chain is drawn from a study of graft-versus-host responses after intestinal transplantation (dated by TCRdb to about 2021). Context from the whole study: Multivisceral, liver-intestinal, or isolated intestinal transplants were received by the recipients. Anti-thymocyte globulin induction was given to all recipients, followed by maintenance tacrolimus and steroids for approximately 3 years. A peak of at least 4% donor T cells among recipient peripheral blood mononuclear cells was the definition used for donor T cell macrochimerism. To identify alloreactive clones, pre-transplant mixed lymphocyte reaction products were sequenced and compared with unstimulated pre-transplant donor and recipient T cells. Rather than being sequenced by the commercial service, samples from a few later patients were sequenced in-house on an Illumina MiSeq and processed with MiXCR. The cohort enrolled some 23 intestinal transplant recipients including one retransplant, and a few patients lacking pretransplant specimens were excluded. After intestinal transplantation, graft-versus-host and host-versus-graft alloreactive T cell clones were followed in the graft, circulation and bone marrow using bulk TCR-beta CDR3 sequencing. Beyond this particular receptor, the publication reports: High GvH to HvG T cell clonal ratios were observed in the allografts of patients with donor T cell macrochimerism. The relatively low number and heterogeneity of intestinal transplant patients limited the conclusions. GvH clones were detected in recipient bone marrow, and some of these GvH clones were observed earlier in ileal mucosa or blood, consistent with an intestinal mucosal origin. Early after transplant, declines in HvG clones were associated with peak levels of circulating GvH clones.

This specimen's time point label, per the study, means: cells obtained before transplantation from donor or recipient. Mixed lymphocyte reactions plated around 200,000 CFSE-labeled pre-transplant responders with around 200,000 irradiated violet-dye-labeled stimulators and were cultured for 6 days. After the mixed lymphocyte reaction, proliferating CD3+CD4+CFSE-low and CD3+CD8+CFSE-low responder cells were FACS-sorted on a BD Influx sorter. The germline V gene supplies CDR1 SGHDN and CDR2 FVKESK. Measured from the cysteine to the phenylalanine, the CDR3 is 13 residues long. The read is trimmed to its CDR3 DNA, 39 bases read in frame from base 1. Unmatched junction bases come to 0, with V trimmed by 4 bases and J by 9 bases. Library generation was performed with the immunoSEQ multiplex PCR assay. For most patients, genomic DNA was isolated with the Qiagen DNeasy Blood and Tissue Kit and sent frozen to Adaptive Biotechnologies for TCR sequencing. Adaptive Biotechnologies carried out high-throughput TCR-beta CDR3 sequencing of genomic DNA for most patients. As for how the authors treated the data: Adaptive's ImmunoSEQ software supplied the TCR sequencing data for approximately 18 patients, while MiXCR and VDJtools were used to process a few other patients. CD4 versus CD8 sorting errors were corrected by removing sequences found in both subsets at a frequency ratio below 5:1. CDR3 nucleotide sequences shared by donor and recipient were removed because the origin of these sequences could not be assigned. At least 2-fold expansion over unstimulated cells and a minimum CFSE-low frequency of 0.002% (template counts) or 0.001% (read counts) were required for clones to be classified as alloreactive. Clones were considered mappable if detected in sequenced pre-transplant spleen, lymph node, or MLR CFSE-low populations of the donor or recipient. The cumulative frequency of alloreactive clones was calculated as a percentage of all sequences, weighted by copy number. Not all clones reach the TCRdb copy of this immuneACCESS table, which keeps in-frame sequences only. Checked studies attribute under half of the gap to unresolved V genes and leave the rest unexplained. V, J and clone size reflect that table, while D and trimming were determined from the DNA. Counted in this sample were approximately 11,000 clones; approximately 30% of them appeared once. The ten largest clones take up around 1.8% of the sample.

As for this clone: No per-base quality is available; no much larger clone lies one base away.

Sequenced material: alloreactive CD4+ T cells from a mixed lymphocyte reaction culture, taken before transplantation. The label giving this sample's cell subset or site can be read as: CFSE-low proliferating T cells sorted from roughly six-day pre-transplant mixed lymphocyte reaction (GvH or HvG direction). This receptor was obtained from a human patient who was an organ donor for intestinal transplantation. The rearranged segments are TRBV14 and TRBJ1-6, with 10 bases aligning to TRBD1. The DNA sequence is TGTGCCAGCAGCCGGGACAGGGGTTCACCCCTCCACTTT. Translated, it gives CASSRDRGSPLHF.